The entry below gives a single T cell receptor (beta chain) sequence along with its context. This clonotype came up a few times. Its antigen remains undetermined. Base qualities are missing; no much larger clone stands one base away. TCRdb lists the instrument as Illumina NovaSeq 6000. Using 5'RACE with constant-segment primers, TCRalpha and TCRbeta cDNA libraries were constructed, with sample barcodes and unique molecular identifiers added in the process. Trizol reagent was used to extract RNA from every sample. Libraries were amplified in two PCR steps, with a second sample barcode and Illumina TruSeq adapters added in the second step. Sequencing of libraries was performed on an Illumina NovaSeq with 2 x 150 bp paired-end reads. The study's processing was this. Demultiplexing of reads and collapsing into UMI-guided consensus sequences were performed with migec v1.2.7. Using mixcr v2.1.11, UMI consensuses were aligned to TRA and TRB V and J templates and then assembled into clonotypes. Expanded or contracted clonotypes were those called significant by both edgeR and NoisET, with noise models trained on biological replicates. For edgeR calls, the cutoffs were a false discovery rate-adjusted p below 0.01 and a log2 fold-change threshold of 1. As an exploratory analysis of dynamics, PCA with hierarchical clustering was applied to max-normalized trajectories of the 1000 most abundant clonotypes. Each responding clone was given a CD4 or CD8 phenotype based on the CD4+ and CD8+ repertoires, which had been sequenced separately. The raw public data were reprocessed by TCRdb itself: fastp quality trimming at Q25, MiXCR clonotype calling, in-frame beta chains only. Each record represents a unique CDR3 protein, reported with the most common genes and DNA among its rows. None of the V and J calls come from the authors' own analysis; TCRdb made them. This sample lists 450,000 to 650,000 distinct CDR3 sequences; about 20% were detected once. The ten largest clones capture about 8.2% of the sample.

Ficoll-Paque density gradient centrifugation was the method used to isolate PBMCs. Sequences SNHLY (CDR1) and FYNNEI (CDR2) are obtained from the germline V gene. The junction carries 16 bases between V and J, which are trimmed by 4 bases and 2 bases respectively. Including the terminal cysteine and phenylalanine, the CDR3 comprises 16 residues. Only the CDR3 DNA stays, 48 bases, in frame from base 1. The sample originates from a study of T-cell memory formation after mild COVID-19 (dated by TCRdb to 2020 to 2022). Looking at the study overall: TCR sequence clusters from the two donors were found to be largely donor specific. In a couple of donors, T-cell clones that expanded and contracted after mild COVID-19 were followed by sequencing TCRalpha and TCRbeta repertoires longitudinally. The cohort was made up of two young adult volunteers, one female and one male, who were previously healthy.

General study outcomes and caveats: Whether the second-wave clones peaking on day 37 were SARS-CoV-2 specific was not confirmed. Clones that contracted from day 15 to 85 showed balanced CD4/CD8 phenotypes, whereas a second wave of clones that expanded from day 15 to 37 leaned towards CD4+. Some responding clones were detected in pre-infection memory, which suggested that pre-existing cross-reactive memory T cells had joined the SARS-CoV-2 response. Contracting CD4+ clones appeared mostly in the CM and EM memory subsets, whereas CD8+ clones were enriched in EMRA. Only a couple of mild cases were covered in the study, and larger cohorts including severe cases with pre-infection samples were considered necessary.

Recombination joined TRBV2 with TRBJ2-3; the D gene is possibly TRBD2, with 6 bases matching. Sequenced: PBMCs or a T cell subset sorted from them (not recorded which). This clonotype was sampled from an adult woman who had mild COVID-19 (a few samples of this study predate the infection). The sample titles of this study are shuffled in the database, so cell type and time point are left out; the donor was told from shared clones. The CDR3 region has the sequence CASSARSSGYTDTQYF. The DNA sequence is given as TGTGCCAGCAGTGCCCGGAGTAGCGGCTACACAGATACGCAGTATTTT.